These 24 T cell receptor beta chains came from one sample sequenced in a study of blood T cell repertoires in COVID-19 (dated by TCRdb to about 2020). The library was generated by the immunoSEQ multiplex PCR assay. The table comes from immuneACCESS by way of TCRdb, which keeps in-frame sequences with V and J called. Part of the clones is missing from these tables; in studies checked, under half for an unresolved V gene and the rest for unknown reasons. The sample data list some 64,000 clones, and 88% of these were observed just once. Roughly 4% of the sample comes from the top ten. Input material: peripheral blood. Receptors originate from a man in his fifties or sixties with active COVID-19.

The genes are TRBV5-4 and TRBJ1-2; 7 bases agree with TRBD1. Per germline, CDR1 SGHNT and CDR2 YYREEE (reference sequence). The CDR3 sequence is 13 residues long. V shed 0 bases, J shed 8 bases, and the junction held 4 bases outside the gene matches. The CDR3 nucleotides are TGTGCCAGCAGCTTGGAGGCAGGGGGGGGCTACACCTTC. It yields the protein CASSLEAGGGYTF.

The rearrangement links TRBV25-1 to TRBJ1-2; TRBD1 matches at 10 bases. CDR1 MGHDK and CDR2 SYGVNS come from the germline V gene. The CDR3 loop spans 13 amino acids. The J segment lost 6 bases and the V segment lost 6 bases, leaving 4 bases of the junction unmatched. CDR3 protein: CASRGDRGDGYTF. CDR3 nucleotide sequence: TGTGCCAGCAGGGGGGACAGGGGCGATGGCTACACCTTC.

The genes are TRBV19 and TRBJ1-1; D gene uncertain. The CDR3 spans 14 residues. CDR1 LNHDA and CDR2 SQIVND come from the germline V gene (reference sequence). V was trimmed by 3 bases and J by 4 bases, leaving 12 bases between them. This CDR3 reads CASSIRGRSTEAFF. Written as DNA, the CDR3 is TGTGCCAGTAGTATCCGGGGTAGGAGCACTGAAGCTTTCTTT.

The CDR3 DNA reads as TGCGCCAGCAGTCCCGGGACACTAAACACCGGGGAGCTGTTTTTT. Translation: CASSPGTLNTGELFF. The gene calls are TRBV5-1 and TRBJ2-2, with D perhaps matching TRBD1 (6 bases). This CDR3 has 15 amino acids. Germline CDR1 is SGHRS and CDR2 is YFSETQ. With 5 bases removed from V and 2 bases from J, the gap between germline ends came to 13 bases.

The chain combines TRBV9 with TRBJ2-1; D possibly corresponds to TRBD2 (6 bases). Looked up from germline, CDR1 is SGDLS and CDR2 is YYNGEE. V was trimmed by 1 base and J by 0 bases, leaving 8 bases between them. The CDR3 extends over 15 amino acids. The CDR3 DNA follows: TGTGCCAGCAGCGTAATCGGGAGCTCCTACAATGAGCAGTTCTTC. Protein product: CASSVIGSSYNEQFF.

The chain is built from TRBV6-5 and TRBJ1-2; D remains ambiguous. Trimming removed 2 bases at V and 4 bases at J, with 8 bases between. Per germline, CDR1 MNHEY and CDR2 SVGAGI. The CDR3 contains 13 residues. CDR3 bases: TGTGCCAGCAGTTACGGAGCCCCCTATGGCTACACCTTC. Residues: CASSYGAPYGYTF.

CDR3 DNA sequence: TGCAGCGTTGAAGATCGGGTGGTTAGCTCAGATACGCAGTATTTT. Residues: CSVEDRVVSSDTQYF. This rearrangement joins TRBV29-1 to TRBJ2-3; no definite D call. The CDR3 contains 15 residues. Germline V CDR1 and CDR2: SQVTM, ANQGSEA. V dropped 0 bases and J dropped 4 bases, with 14 bases sitting between them.

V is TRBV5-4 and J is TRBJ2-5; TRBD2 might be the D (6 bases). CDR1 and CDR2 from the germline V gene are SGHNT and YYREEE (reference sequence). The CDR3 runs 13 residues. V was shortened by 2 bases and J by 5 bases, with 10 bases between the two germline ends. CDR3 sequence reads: CASSFLARETQYF. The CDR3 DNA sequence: TGTGCCAGCAGCTTTCTAGCGAGGGAGACCCAGTACTTC.

This CDR3 is CATSVNAGTGGPDTQYF. CDR3 DNA: TGTGCCACCAGCGTCAACGCGGGGACAGGGGGCCCAGATACGCAGTATTTT. The V and J genes are TRBV15 and TRBJ2-3; 12 bases fit TRBD1. Germline V gives CDR1 LNHNV, CDR2 YYDKDF (reference sequence). V lost 5 bases, J lost 4 bases, and 10 bases stayed unmatched. There are 17 residues in the CDR3. The full variable domain, in which reference TRBV15 and TRBJ2-3 provide the parts outside the CDR3, is DAMVIQNPRYQVTQFGKPVTLSCSQTLNHNVMYWYQQKSSQAPKLLFHYYDKDFNNEADTPDNFQSRRPNTSFCFLDIRSPGLGDTAMYLCATSVNAGTGGPDTQYFGPGTRLTVL.

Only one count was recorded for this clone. The CDR3 nucleotides read TGCGCCAGCAGCACCCATGGTCCCGCTACCTACGAGCAGTACTTC. This encodes CASSTHGPATYEQYF. The gene calls are TRBV5-1 and TRBJ2-7; D gene ambiguous. Germline CDR1 is SGHRS and CDR2 is YFSETQ. Trimming removed 4 bases from V and 2 bases from J, with 16 bases in between. This CDR3 has 15 residues.

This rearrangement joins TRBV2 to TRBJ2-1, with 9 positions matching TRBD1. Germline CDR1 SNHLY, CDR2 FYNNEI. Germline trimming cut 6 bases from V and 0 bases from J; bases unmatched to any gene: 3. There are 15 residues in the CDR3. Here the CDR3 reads CASRAGQGSYNEQFF. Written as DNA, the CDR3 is TGTGCCAGCAGAGCGGGACAGGGCTCCTACAATGAGCAGTTCTTC.

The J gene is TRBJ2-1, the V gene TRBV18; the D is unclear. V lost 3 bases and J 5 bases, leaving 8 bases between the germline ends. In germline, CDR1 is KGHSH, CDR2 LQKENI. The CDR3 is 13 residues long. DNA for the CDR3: TGTGCCAGCTCACCCGCGAGAAACAATGAGCAGTTCTTC. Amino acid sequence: CASSPARNNEQFF.

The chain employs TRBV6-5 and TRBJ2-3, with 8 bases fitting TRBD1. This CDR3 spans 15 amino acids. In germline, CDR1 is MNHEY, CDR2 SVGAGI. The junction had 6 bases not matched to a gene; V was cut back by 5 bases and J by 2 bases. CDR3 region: CASSLGQGSTDTQYF. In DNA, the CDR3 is TGTGCCAGCAGTCTAGGACAGGGTTCCACAGATACGCAGTATTTT.

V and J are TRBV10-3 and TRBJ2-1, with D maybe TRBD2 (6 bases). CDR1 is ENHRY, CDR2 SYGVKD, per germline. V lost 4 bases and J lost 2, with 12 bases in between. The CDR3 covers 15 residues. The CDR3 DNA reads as TGTGCCATCAGTGTATCCGGGGGACCCTACAATGAGCAGTTCTTC. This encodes CAISVSGGPYNEQFF.

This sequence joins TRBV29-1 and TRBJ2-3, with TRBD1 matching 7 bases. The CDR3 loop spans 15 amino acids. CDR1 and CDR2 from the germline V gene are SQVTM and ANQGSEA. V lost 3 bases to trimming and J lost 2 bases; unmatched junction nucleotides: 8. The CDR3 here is CSVDGSRGNTDTQYF. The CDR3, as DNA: TGCAGCGTTGATGGCAGCAGGGGGAACACAGATACGCAGTATTTT.

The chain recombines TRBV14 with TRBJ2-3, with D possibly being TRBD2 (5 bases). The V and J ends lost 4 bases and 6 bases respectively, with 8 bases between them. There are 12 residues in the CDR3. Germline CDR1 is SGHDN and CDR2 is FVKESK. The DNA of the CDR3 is TGTGCCAGCAGCCCTACGGGGGATACGCAGTATTTT. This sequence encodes CASSPTGDTQYF.

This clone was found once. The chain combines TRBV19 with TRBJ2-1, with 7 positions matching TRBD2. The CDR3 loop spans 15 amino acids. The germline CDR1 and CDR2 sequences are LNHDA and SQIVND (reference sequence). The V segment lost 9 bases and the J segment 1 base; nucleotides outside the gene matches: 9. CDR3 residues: CASTTQRGSYNEQFF. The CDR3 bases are TGTGCCAGCACGACTCAGCGGGGATCCTACAATGAGCAGTTCTTC.

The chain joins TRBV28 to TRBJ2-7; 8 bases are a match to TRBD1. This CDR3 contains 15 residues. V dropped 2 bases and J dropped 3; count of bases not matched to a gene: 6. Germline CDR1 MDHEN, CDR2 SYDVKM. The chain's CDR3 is CASSLGQGALYEQYF. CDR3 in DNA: TGTGCCAGCAGTTTAGGCCAGGGGGCTCTCTACGAGCAGTACTTC.

Here the CDR3 reads CASSPLPGSGGGRLNEQFF. The CDR3 DNA follows: TGTGCCAGCAGCCCTTTACCAGGGAGCGGCGGGGGGCGGCTTAATGAGCAGTTCTTC. The V gene is TRBV7-9, the J gene TRBJ2-1; 8 bases are shared with TRBD2. The CDR3 consists of 19 residues. After removal of 5 bases from V and 7 bases from J, the junction contained 22 bases not matched to a gene. CDR1 SEHNR and CDR2 FQNEAQ come from the germline V gene (reference sequence).

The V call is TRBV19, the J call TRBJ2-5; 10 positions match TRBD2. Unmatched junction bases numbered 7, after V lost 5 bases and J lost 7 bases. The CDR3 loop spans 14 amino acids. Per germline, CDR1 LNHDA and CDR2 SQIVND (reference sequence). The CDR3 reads CASSPGTSVRTQYF. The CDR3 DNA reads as TGTGCCAGTAGTCCCGGGACTAGCGTCCGGACCCAGTACTTC.

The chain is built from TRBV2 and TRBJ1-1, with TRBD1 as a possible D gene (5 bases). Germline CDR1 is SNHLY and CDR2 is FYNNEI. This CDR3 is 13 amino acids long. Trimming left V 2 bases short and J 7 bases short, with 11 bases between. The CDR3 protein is CASSERGVGEAFF. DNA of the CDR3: TGTGCCAGCAGTGAAAGGGGCGTCGGTGAAGCTTTCTTT.

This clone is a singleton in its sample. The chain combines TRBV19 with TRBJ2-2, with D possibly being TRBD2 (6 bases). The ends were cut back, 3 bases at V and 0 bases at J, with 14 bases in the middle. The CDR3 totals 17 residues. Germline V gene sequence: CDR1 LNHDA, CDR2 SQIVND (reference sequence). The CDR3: CASSISLAGTNTGELFF. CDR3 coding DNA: TGTGCCAGTAGTATCTCCTTGGCGGGGACGAACACCGGGGAGCTGTTTTTT.

The CDR3 nucleotides are TGTGCCACCAGCAGAGACGCGGGAACGGGCGAGACCCAGTACTTC. Its translation is CATSRDAGTGETQYF. The chain links TRBV15 to TRBJ2-5; a possible D gene is TRBD2 (6 bases). CDR3 length equals 15 residues. CDR1 LNHNV and CDR2 YYDKDF come from the germline V gene (reference sequence). Trimming left V 0 bases short and J 5 bases short, with 13 bases between.

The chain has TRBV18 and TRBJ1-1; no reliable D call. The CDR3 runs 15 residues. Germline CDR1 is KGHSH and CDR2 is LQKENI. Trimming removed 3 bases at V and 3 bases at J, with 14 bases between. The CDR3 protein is CASSPGGVDYTEAFF. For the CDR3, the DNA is TGTGCCAGCTCACCCGGCGGGGTTGACTACACTGAAGCTTTCTTT.